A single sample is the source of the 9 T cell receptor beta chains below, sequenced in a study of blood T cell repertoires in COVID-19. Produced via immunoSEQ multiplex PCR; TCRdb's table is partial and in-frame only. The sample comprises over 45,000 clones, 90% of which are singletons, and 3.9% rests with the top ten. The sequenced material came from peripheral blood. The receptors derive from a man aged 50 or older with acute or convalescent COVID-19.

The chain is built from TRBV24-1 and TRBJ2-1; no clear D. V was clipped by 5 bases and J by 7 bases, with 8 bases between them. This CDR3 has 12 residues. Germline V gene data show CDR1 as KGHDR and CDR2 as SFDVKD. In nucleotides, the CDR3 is TGTGCCACCAGTGCGTTCGGGAATGAGCAGTTCTTC. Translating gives CATSAFGNEQFF.

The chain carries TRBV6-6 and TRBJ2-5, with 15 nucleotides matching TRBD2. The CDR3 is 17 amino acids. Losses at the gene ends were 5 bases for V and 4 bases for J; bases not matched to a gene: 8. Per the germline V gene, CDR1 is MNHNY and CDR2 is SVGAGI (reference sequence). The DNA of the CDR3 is TGTGCCAGCAGTCGCGGACTAGCGGGAGGGGGGGTAGAGACCCAGTACTTC. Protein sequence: CASSRGLAGGGVETQYF.

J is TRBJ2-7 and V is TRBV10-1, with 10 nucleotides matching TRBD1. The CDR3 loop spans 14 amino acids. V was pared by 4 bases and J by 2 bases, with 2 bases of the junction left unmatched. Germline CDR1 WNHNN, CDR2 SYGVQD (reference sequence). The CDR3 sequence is CASSGDRGPYEQYF. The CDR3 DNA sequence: TGCGCCAGCAGTGGGGACAGGGGACCCTACGAGCAGTACTTC.

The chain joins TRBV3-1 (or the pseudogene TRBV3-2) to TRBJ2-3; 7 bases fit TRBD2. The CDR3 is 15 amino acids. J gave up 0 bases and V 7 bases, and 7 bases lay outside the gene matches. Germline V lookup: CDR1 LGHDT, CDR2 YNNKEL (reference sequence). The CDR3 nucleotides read TGTGCCAGCACTGCGGGACTAACTAGCACAGATACGCAGTATTTT. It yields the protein CASTAGLTSTDTQYF.

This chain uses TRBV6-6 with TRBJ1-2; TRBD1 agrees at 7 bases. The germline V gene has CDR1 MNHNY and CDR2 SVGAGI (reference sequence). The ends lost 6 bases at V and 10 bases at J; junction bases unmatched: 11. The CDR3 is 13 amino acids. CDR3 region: CASRVGQRTSYTF. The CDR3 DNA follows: TGTGCCAGCAGGGTGGGACAGCGAACTTCCTACACCTTC.

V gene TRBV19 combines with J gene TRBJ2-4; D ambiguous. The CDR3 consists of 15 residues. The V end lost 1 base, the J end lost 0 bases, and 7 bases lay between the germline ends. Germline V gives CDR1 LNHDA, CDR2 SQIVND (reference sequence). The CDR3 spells CASSIGAGAKNIQYF. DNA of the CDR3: TGTGCCAGTAGTATAGGTGCCGGAGCCAAAAACATTCAGTACTTC.

CDR3 sequence: CASSRLQGMDTEAFF. For the CDR3, the DNA is TGTGCCAGCTCACGTCTACAGGGGATGGACACTGAAGCTTTCTTT. The chain recombines TRBV18 with TRBJ1-1; 7 bases align to TRBD1. Germline trimming cut 4 bases from V and 3 bases from J; bases unmatched to any gene: 8. This CDR3 has 15 residues. CDR1 and CDR2 (germline): KGHSH, LQKENI.

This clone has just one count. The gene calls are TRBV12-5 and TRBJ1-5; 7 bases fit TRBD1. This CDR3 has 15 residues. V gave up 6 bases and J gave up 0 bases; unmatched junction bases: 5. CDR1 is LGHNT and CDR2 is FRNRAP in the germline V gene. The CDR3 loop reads CASGGGQYSNQPQHF. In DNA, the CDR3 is TGTGCTAGTGGGGGGGGACAGTATAGCAATCAGCCCCAGCATTTT.

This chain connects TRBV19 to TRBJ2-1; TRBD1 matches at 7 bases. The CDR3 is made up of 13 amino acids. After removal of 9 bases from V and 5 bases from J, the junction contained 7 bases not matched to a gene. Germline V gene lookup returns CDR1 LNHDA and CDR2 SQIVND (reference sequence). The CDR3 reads CASGTANNNEQFF. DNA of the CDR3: TGTGCCAGCGGGACAGCGAACAACAATGAGCAGTTCTTC.